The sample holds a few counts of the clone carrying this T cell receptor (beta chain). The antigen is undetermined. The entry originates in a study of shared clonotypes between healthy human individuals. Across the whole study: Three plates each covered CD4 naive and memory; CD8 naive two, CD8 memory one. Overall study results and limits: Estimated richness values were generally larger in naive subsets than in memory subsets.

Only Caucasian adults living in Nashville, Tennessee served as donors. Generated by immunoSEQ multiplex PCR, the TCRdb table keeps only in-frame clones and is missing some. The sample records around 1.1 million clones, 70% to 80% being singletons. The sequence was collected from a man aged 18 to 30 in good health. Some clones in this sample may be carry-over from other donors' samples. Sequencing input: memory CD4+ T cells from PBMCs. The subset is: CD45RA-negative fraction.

DNA of the CDR3: TGCGCCAGCAGCCAAGAGCGCCAGAGCTCTGGAAACACCATATATTTT. This encodes CASSQERQSSGNTIYF. V gene TRBV4-3 combines with J gene TRBJ1-3; D remains unclear. This CDR3 has 16 amino acids. Trimming stripped 0 bases from V and 0 bases from J, with 9 bases between. Per germline, CDR1 LGHNA and CDR2 YSLEER.